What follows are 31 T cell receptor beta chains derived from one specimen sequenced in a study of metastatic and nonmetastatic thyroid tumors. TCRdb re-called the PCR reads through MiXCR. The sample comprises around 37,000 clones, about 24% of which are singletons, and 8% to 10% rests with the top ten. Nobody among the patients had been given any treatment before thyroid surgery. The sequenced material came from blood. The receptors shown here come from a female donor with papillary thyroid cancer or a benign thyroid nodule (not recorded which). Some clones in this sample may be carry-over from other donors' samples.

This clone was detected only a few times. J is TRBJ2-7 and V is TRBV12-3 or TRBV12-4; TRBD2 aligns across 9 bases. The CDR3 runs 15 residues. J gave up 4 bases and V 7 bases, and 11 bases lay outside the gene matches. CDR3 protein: CASTPRGRAKYEQYF. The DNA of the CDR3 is TGTGCCAGCACCCCCCGCGGGAGGGCGAAGTACGAGCAGTACTTC.

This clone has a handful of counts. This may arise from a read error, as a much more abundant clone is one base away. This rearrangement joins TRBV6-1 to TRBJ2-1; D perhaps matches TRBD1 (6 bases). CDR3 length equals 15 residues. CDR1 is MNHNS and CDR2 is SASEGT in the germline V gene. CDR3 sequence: CASIQGSSSYNEQSF. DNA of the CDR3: TGTGCCAGCATTCAGGGGAGCAGCAGTTACAATGAGCAGTCCTTC.

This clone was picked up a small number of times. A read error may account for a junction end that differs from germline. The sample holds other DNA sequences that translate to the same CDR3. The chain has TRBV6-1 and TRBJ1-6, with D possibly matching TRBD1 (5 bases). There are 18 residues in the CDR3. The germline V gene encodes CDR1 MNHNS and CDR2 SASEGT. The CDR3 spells CASSEAGGPGPSYSPLHF. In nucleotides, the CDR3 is TGTGCCAGCAGTGAGGCGGGAGGGCCAGGGCCTTCCTATTCGCCCCTCCACTTT.

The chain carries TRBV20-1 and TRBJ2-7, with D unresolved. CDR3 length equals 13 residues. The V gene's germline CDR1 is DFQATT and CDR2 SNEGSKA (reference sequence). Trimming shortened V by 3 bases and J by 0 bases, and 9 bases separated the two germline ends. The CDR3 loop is CSASTGSSYEQYF. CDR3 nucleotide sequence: TGCAGTGCTAGTACGGGTAGCTCCTACGAGCAGTACTTC.

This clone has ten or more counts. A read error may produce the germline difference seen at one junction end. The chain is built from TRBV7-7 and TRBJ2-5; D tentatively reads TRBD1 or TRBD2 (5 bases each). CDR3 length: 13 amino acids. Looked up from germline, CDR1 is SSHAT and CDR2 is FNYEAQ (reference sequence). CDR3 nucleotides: TGTGCTAGCAGCCGGGGCGGCCAAGAGACCCAGTACTTC. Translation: CASSRGGQETQYF.

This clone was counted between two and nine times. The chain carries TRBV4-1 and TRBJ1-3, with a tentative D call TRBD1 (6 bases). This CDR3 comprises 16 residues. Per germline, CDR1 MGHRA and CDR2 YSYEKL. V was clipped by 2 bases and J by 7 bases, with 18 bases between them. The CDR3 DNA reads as TGCGCCAGCAGCCAATCGATCACAGGGATCTGGAACACCATATATTTT. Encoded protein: CASSQSITGIWNTIYF.

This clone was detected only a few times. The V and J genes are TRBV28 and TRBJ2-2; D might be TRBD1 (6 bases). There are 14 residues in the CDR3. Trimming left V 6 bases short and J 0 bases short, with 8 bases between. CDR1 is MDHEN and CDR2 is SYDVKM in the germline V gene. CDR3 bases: TGTGCCAGCAGGGACAGACCGAACACCGGGGAGCTGTTTTTT. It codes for CASRDRPNTGELFF.

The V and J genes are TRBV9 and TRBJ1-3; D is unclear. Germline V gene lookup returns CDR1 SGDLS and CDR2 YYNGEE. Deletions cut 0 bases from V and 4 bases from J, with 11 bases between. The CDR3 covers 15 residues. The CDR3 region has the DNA TGTGCCAGCAGCGTAGGGGAGTTTCCAGGAAACACCATATATTTT. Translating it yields CASSVGEFPGNTIYF.

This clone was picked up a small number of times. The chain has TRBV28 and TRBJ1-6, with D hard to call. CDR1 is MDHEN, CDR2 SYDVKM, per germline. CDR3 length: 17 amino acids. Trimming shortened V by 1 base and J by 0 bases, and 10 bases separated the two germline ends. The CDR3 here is CASSLFEGSSYNSPLHF. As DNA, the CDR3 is TGTGCCAGCAGTTTATTCGAAGGAAGCTCCTATAATTCACCCCTCCACTTT. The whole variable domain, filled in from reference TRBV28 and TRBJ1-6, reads DVKVTQSSRYLVKRTGEKVFLECVQDMDHENMFWYRQDPGLGLRLIYFSYDVKMKEKGDIPEGYSVSREKKERFSLILESASTNQTSMYLCASSLFEGSSYNSPLHFGNGTRLTVT.

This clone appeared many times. In nucleotides, the CDR3 is TGTGCCAGCAGCTTTCCAGGGGGCAGGGAGCAGTTCTTC. It encodes CASSFPGGREQFF. J is TRBJ2-1 and V is TRBV7-2, with 8 bases matching TRBD1. CDR1 is SGHTA, CDR2 FQGNSA, per germline. CDR3 length: 13 residues. V lost 3 bases, J lost 10 bases, and 5 bases stayed unmatched.

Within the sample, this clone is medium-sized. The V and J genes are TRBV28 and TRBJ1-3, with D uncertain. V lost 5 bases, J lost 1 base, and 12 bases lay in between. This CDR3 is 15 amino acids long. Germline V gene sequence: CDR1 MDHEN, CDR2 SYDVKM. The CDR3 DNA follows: TGTGCCAGCAGTGCCGACCGGGGATCTGGAAACACCATATATTTT. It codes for CASSADRGSGNTIYF.

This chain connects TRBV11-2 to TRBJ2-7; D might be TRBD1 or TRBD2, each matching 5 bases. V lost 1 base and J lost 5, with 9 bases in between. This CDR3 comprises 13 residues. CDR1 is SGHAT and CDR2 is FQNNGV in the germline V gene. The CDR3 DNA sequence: TGTGCCAGCAGCTTAGCAGGGACCAACGAGCAGTACTTC. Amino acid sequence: CASSLAGTNEQYF.

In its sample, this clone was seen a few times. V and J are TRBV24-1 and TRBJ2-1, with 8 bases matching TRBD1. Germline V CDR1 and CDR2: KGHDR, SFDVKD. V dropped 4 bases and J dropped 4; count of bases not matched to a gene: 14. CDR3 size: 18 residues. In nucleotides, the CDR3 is TGTGCCACCAGTGAGTCGACAGGGGCCTCGAAGGTATACAATGAGCAGTTCTTC. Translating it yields CATSESTGASKVYNEQFF.

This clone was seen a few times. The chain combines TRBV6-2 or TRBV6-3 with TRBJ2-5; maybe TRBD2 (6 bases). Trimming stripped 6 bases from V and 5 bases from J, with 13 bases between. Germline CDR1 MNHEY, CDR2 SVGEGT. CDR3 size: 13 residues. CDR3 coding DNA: TGTGCCAGCAGCTTAGCGGAGGCGGAGACCCAGTACTTC. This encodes CASSLAEAETQYF.

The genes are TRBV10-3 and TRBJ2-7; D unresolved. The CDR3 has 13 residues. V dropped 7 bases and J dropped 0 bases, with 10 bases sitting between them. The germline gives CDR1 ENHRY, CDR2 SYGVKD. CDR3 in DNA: TGTGCCATCAAACCCCCGAGCTCCTACGAGCAGTACTTC. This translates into CAIKPPSSYEQYF.

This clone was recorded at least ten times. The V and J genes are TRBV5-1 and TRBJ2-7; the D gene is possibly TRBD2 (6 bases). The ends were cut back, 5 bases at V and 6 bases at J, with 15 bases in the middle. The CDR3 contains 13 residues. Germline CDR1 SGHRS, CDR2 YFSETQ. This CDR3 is CASRAQEGGEQYF. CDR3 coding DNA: TGCGCCAGCAGGGCTCAGGAGGGTGGCGAGCAGTACTTC.

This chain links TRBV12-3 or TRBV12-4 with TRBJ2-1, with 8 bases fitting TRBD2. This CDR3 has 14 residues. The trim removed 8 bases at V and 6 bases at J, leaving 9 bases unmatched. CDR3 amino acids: CASVRLAGSNEQFF. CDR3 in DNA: TGTGCCAGCGTTCGGCTAGCGGGTTCCAATGAGCAGTTCTTC.

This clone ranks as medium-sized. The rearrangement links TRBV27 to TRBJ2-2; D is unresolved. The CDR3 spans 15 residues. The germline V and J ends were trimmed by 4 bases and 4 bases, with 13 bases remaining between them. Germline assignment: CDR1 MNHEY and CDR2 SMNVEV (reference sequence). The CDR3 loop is CASSSALGSTGELFF. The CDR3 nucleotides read TGTGCCAGCAGTTCCGCGTTGGGATCCACCGGGGAGCTGTTTTTT.

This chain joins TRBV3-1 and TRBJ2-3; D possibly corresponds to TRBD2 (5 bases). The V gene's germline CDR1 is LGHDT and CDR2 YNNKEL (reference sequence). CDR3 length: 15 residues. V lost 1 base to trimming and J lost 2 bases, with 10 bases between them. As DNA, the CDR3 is TGTGCCAGCAGCCAAGGGACTGGCCACACAGATACGCAGTATTTT. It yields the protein CASSQGTGHTDTQYF.

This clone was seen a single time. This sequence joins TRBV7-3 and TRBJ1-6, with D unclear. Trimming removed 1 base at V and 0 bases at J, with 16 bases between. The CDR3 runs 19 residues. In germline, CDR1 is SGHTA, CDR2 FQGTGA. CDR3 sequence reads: CASSLNGPGWSSYNSPLHF. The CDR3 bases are TGTGCCAGCAGCTTAAACGGCCCCGGGTGGAGCTCCTATAATTCACCCCTCCACTTT.

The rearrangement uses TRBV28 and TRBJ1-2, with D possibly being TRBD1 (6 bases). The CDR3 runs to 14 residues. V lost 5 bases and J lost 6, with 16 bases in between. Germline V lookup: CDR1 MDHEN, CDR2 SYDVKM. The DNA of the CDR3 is TGTGCCAGCAGTCCGGGAGGGGGTTATAATGGCTACACCTTC. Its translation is CASSPGGGYNGYTF.

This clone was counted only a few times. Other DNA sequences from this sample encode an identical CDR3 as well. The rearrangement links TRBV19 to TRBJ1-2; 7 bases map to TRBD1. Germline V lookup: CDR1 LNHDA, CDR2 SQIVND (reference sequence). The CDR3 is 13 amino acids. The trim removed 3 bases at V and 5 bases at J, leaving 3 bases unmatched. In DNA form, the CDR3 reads TGTGCCAGTAGTATCGAGGGGGCTTATGGCTACACCTTC. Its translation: CASSIEGAYGYTF.

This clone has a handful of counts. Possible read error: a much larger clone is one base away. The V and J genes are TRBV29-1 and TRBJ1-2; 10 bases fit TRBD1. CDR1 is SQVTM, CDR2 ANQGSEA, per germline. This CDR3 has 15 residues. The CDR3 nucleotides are TGCAGCGCCAAAAGTGGGACAGGGGCGTCCTATGGCCACACCTTC. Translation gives CSAKSGTGASYGHTF.

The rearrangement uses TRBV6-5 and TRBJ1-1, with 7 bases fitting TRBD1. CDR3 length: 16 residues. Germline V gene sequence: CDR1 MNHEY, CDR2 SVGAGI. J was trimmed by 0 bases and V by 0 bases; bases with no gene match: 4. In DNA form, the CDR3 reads TGTGCCAGCAGTTACTCCCAGGGGGTCATGAACACTGAAGCTTTCTTT. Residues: CASSYSQGVMNTEAFF.

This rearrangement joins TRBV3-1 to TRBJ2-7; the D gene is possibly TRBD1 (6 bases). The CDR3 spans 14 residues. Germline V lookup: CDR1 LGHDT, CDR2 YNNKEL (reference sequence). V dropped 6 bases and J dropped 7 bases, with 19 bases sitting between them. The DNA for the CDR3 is TGTGCCAGCAGTTCCCCAGTAGGGGGATTGGAGCAGTACTTC. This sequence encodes CASSSPVGGLEQYF.

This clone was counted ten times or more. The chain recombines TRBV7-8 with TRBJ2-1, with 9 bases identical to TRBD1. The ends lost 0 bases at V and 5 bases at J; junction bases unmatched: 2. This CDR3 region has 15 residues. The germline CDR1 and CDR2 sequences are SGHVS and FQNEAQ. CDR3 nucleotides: TGTGCCAGCAGCTTAGCGGGACAGGGTAACAATGAGCAGTTCTTC. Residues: CASSLAGQGNNEQFF.

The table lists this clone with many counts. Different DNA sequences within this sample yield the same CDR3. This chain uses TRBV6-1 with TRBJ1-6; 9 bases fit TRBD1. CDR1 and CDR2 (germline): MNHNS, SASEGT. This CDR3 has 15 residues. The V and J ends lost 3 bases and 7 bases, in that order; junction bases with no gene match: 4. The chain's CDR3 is CASSEGTGTNSPLHF. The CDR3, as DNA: TGTGCCAGCAGTGAGGGGACAGGGACGAATTCACCCCTCCACTTT.

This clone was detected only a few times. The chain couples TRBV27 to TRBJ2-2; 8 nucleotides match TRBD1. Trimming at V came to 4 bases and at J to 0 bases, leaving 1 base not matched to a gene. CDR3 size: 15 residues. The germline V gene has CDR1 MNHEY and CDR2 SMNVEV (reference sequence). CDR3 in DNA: TGTGCCAGCAGTTCCAGGGGGCCGAACACCGGGGAGCTGTTTTTT. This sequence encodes CASSSRGPNTGELFF.

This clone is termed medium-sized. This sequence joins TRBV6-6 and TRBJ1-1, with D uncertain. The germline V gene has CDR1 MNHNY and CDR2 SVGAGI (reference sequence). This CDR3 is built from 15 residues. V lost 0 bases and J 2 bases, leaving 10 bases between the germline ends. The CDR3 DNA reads TGTGCCAGCAGTTACTCGAGCAGTATAAACACTGAAGCTTTCTTT. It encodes CASSYSSSINTEAFF.

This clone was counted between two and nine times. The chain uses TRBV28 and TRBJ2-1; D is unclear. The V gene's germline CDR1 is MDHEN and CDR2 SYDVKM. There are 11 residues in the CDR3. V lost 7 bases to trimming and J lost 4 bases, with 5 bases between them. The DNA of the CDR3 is TGTGCCAGCAATTCTTACAATGAGCAGTTCTTC. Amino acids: CASNSYNEQFF.

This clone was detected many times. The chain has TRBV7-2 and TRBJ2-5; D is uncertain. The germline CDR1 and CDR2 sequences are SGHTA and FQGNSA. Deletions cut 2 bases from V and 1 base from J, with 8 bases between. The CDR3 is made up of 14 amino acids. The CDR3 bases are TGTGCCAGCAGCTTAAGTTTCAGCCAAGAGACCCAGTACTTC. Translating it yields CASSLSFSQETQYF.